Described below is a single TCR beta chain sequence and its context. This entry belongs to a study of blood T cell repertoires in COVID-19. The CDR3 consists of 15 residues. The germline V gene encodes CDR1 LNHDA and CDR2 SQIVND (reference sequence). With 3 bases clipped from V and 6 bases from J, the junction kept 10 bases outside the gene matches. The table came from immunoSEQ multiplex PCR; TCRdb's copy has only in-frame clones and leaves some out. The table records about 170,000 clones, 70% to 90% of them present only once. The gene calls are TRBV19 and TRBJ1-2; TRBD1 matches 7 bases. The specimen was peripheral blood. This TCR derives from a woman older than 75 with COVID-19, enrolled during active disease. The DNA of the CDR3 is TGTGCCAGTAGTATGATCCACAGGGGCTTGAATGGCTACACCTTC. Amino acid sequence: CASSMIHRGLNGYTF.